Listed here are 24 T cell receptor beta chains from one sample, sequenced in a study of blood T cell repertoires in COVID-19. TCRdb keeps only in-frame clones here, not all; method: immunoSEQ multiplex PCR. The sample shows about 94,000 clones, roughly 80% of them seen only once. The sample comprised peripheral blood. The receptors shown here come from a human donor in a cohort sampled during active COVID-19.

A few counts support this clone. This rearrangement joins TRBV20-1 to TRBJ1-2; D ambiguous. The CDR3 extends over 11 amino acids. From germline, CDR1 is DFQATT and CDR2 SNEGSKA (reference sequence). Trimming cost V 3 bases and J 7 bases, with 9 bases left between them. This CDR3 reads CSASSGIGYTF. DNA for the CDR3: TGCAGTGCTAGTTCCGGGATTGGCTACACCTTC.

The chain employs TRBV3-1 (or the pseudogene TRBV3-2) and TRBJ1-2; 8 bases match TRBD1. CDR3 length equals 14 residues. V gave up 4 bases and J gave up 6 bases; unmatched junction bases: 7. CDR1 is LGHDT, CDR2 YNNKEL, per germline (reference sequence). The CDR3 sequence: CASSPHQGAHGYTF. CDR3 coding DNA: TGTGCCAGCAGCCCTCACCAGGGGGCCCATGGCTACACCTTC.

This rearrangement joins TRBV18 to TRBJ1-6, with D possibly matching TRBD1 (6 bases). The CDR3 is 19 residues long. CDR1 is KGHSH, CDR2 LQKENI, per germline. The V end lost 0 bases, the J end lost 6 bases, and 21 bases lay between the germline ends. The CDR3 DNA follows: TGTGCCAGCTCACCACCGGTCAGGGGCGACCCCGAACTTAATTCACCCCTCCACTTT. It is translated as CASSPPVRGDPELNSPLHF.

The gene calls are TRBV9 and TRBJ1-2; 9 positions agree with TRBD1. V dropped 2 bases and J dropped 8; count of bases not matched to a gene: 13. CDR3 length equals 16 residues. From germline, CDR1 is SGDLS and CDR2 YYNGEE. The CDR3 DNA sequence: TGTGCCAGCAGCGTGCACGACAGGGGGATTAGCGGCGGCTACACCTTC. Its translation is CASSVHDRGISGGYTF.

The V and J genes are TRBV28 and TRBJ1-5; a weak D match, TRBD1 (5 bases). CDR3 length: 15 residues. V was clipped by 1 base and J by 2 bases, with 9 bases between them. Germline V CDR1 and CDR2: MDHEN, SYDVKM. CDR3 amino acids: CASSLSGSRNQPQHF. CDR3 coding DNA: TGTGCCAGCAGTTTATCAGGGTCGCGCAATCAGCCCCAGCATTTT.

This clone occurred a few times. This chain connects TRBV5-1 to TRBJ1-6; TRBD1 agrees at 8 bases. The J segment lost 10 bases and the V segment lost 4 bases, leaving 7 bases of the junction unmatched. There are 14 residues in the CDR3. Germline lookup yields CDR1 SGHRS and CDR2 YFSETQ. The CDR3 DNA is TGCGCCAGCAGCAACGGACAGGGAACCTCACCCCTCCACTTT. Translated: CASSNGQGTSPLHF.

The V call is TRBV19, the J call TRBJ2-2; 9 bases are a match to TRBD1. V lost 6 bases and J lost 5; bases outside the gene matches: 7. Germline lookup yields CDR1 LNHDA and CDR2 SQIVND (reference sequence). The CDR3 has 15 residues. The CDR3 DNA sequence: TGTGCCAGTAGCTCGCCGGGACAGGGTACCGGGGAGCTGTTTTTT. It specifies CASSSPGQGTGELFF.

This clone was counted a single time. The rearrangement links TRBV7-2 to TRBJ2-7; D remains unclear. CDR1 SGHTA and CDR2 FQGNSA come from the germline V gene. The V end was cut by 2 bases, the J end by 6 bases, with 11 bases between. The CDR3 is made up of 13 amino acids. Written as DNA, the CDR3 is TGTGCCAGCAGCTTAAACGCCCGAGGCGAGCAGTACTTC. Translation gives CASSLNARGEQYF.

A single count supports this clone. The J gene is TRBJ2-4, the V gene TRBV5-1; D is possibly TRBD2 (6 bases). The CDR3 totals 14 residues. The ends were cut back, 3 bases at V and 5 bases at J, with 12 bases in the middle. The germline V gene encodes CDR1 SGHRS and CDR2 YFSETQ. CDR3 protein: CASSSGGAQNIQYF. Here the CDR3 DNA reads TGCGCCAGCAGCTCAGGAGGGGCTCAAAACATTCAGTACTTC.

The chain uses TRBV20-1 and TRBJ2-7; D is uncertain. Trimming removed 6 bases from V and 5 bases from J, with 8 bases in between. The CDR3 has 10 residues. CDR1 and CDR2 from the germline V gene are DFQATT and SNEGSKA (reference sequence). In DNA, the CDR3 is TGCAGTGCGCGGAAAGACGAGCAGTACTTC. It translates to CSARKDEQYF.

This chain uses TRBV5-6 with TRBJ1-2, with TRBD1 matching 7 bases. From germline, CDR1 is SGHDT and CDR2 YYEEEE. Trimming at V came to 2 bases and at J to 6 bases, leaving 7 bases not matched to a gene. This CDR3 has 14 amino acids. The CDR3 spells CASSLPGQLHGYTF. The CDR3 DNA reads TGTGCCAGCAGCTTACCGGGACAGCTCCATGGCTACACCTTC.

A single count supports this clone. The CDR3 DNA reads TGTGCCAGCAAAAGAGGGCCGCTCGAGGGCGAGCAGTACTTC. It is translated as CASKRGPLEGEQYF. The chain employs TRBV2 and TRBJ2-7, with D possibly being TRBD2 (5 bases). Germline V gives CDR1 SNHLY, CDR2 FYNNEI. The CDR3 is 14 amino acids. The V and J ends lost 7 bases and 6 bases respectively, with 19 bases between them.

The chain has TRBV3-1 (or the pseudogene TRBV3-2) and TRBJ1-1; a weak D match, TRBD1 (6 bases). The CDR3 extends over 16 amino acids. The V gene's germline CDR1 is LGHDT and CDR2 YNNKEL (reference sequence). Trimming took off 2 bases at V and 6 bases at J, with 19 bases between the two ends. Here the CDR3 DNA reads TGTGCCAGCAGCCAACCGTCATGGGGGGCGGGGGCTGAAGCTTTCTTT. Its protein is CASSQPSWGAGAEAFF.

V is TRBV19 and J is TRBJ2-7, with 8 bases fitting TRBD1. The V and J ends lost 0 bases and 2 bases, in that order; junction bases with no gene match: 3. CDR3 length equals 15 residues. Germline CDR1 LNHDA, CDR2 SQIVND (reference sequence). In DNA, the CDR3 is TGTGCCAGTAGTATAGACGCGACAGGGGCCTACGAGCAGTACTTC. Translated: CASSIDATGAYEQYF.

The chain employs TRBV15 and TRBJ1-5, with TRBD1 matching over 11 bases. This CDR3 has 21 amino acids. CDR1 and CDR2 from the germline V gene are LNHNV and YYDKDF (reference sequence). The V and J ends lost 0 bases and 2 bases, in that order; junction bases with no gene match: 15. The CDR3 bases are TGTGCCACCAGCAGAGATCTTACTGAGGTGGGGACAGGGGGTGGCAATCAGCCCCAGCATTTT. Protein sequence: CATSRDLTEVGTGGGNQPQHF. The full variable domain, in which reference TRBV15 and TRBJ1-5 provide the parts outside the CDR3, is DAMVIQNPRYQVTQFGKPVTLSCSQTLNHNVMYWYQQKSSQAPKLLFHYYDKDFNNEADTPDNFQSRRPNTSFCFLDIRSPGLGDTAMYLCATSRDLTEVGTGGGNQPQHFGDGTRLSIL.

Here the CDR3 reads CASSHLPGQGSGNTEAFF. The CDR3, as DNA: TGCGCCAGCAGCCACCTGCCGGGACAGGGGAGCGGGAACACTGAAGCTTTCTTT. The J gene is TRBJ1-1, the V gene TRBV4-1, with TRBD1 identical over 10 bases. The CDR3 is made up of 18 amino acids. V dropped 3 bases and J dropped 1; count of bases not matched to a gene: 11. Germline V gives CDR1 MGHRA, CDR2 YSYEKL.

The CDR3 region is CAISGQGVEQYF. The CDR3 DNA follows: TGTGCCATCAGCGGACAGGGCGTTGAGCAGTACTTC. This chain connects TRBV10-3 to TRBJ2-7, with 8 bases matching TRBD1. J was trimmed by 7 bases and V by 6 bases; bases with no gene match: 5. The CDR3 totals 12 residues. The germline V gene encodes CDR1 ENHRY and CDR2 SYGVKD.

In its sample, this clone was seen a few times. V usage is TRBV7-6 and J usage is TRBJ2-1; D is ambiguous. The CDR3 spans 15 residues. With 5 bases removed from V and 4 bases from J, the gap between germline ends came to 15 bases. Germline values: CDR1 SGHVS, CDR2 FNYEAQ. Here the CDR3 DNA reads TGTGCCAGCAGCCCCTCGCCGAGCGAGTACAATGAGCAGTTCTTC. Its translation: CASSPSPSEYNEQFF. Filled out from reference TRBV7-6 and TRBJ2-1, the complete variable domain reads GAGVSQSPRYKVTKRGQDVALRCDPISGHVSLYWYRQALGQGPEFLTYFNYEAQQDKSGLPNDRFSAERPEGSISTLTIQRTEQRDSAMYRCASSPSPSEYNEQFFGPGTRLTVL.

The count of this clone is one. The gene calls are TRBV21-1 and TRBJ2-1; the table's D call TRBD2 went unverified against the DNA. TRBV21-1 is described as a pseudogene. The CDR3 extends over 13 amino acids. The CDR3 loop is CAIPSRTYNEQFF. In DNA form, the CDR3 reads TGTGCCATACCTTCTAGGACCTACAATGAGCAGTTCTTC.

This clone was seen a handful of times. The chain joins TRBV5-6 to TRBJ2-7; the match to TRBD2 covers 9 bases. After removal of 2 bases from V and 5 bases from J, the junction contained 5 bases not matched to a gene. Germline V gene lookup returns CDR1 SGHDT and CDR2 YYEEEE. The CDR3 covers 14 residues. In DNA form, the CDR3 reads TGTGCCAGCAGCTTCTCCGGGACTAGCAACGAGCAGTACTTC. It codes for CASSFSGTSNEQYF.

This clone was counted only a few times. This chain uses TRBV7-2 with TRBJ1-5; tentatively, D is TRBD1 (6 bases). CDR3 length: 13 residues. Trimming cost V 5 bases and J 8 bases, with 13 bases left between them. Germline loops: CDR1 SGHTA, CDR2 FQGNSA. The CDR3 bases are TGTGCCAGCAGCGCACCGGGACAAGAGCCCCAGCATTTT. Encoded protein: CASSAPGQEPQHF.

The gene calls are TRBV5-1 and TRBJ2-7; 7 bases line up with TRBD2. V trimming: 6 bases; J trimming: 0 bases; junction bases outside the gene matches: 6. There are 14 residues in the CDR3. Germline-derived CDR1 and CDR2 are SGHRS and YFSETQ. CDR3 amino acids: CASNRGGSSYEQYF. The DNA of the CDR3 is TGCGCCAGCAACCGTGGCGGGAGCTCCTACGAGCAGTACTTC.

CDR3: CASSLGPGPYEQYF. CDR3 DNA sequence: TGCGCCAGCAGCTTGGGCCCAGGCCCCTACGAGCAGTACTTC. The gene calls are TRBV5-1 and TRBJ2-7; D unclear. The V and J ends lost 0 bases and 2 bases respectively, with 9 bases between them. The CDR3 runs 14 residues. The germline CDR1 and CDR2 sequences are SGHRS and YFSETQ.

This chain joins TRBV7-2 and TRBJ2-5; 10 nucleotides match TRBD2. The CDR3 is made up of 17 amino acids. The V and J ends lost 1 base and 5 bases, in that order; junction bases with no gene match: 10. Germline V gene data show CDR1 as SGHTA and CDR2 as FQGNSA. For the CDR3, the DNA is TGTGCCAGCAGCTTAGAACTAGCGGGATGGAGGGTGGAGACCCAGTACTTC. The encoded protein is CASSLELAGWRVETQYF.